These 29 T cell receptor beta chains share one sample of origin, sequenced in a study of T cell clusters in autoimmune cytopenias. TRB amplification used approximately 250 ng of peripheral blood genomic DNA. One tube held mixed TRB-A and TRB-B primer pools for touch-down PCR. No DNA is given; TCRdb re-called the multiplex PCR reads and lists each CDR3 protein once. The sample data list some 3,000 distinct CDR3 sequences. The sequencing sample was made of peripheral blood. The source of these receptors is a human donor with an autoimmune cytopenia, with autoimmune hepatitis or in good health (not recorded which).

The chain employs TRBV28 and TRBJ1-3; TCRdb picks TRBD1, but there is no DNA to check that call. The CDR3 has 15 amino acids. Germline assignment: CDR1 MDHEN and CDR2 SYDVKM. The CDR3 loop is CASSPPLSLGDTIYF.

Its frequency marks this clonotype as large. The J gene is TRBJ2-1, the V gene TRBV5-5; TCRdb's D gene call, TRBD2, goes unchecked for lack of DNA. This CDR3 is 16 amino acids long. Germline V gene lookup returns CDR1 SGHKS and CDR2 YYEKEE (reference sequence). CDR3 sequence reads: CASSLVWTSGYNEQFF.

Measured by frequency, this clonotype is medium-sized. V usage is TRBV6-4 and J usage is TRBJ2-2. The CDR3 length is 14 residues. CDR1 is MRHNA, CDR2 SNTAGT, per germline. CDR3 sequence: CASSDTSDTGELFF.

The V call is TRBV28, the J call TRBJ2-1. Germline-derived CDR1 and CDR2 are MDHEN and SYDVKM. The CDR3 is 15 residues long. The CDR3 sequence: CASSPQRVSYNEQFF.

The chain combines TRBV7-9 with TRBJ2-4; TCRdb calls TRBD1, which cannot be checked without DNA. This CDR3 is built from 11 residues. Germline CDR1 SEHNR, CDR2 FQNEAQ (reference sequence). The CDR3 protein is CASSPLDYEYF.

This clonotype ranks as medium-sized in terms of frequency. This sequence joins TRBV18 and TRBJ1-3; TCRdb designates TRBD1, a call that cannot be tested without DNA. The CDR3 is 15 residues long. CDR1 and CDR2 (germline): KGHSH, LQKENI. The CDR3 loop reads CASSLDRSSGNTIYF.

This clonotype registers medium-sized (0.01 to 0.1%) by frequency. The chain couples TRBV12-3 or TRBV12-4 to TRBJ2-1; no DNA is available, so the TRBD2 call from TCRdb remains unchecked. This CDR3 comprises 15 residues. The CDR3 sequence is CASVRGDLSYNEQFF.

This chain connects TRBV20-1 to TRBJ2-1; TCRdb names TRBD1, which stays unverified in the absence of DNA. The CDR3 is 12 residues long. Germline V gene sequence: CDR1 DFQATT, CDR2 SNEGSKA (reference sequence). The CDR3 protein is CSAPASGYEQFF.

V is TRBV28 and J is TRBJ1-2; the D call of TRBD1 rests on TCRdb alone, since no DNA is present to check it. Per germline, CDR1 MDHEN and CDR2 SYDVKM. The CDR3 extends over 13 amino acids. The chain's CDR3 is CASSLSRTRGYTF.

This clonotype is classed as medium-sized by frequency. The chain recombines TRBV7-6 with TRBJ2-3. In germline, CDR1 is SGHVS, CDR2 FNYEAQ. The CDR3 contains 15 residues. CDR3 loop: CASSLGVADTDTQYF. The variable domain in full, completed from reference TRBV7-6 and TRBJ2-3, reads GAGVSQSPRYKVTKRGQDVALRCDPISGHVSLYWYRQALGQGPEFLTYFNYEAQQDKSGLPNDRFSAERPEGSISTLTIQRTEQRDSAMYRCASSLGVADTDTQYFGPGTRLTVL.

CDR3 protein: CSAPGPLVRTEAFF. The V call is TRBV20-1, the J call TRBJ1-1; no DNA is available, so the TRBD1 call from TCRdb remains unchecked. The germline gives CDR1 DFQATT, CDR2 SNEGSKA (reference sequence). The CDR3 sequence is 14 residues long.

This clonotype is classed as medium-sized by frequency. The rearrangement joins TRBV6-5 to TRBJ1-1; TCRdb calls TRBD1, which cannot be checked without DNA. From germline, CDR1 is MNHEY and CDR2 SVGAGI. CDR3 length: 16 amino acids. CDR3 amino acids: CASSYSGGRIDTEAFF.

The chain joins TRBV20-1 to TRBJ1-5. Germline lookup yields CDR1 DFQATT and CDR2 SNEGSKA (reference sequence). This CDR3 has 12 residues. Here the CDR3 reads CSAENSYQPQHF.

This chain joins TRBV7-9 and TRBJ2-7; TCRdb indicates TRBD2, and absent DNA this call remains unverified. This CDR3 comprises 15 residues. Germline CDR1 and CDR2: SEHNR and FQNEAQ (reference sequence). This chain's CDR3 is CASSLDGDVGGTQYF.

This clonotype registers medium-sized by frequency. The chain has TRBV5-4 and TRBJ1-5. CDR1 and CDR2 (germline): SGHNT, YYREEE (reference sequence). This CDR3 is 13 amino acids long. This chain's CDR3 is CASSSQSGQPQHF.

This clonotype is identified as medium-sized from frequency. V is TRBV7-6 and J is TRBJ1-1; no DNA is available, so the TRBD1 call from TCRdb remains unchecked. CDR3 length: 13 amino acids. Germline-derived CDR1 and CDR2 are SGHVS and FNYEAQ. The CDR3 is CASSAQGSTEAFF.

This clonotype registers medium-sized (0.01 to 0.1%) by frequency. The CDR3 loop reads CASSISRDRSIGTQYF. The rearrangement links TRBV6-1 to TRBJ2-3; no DNA is available, so the TRBD1 call from TCRdb remains unchecked. This CDR3 region has 16 residues. Per germline, CDR1 MNHNS and CDR2 SASEGT.

In terms of frequency, this clonotype is medium-sized. This chain uses TRBV19 with TRBJ2-7. The CDR3 is made up of 12 amino acids. Germline V gene sequence: CDR1 LNHDA, CDR2 SQIVND (reference sequence). CDR3 sequence: CASSIGGYEQYF.

Its frequency marks this clonotype as medium-sized (0.01 to 0.1%). The chain is built from TRBV30 and TRBJ2-7; TCRdb returns TRBD2, unconfirmable since there is no DNA. The CDR3 has 12 amino acids. From germline, CDR1 is GTSNPN and CDR2 SVGIG (reference sequence). CDR3: CAWSMEGPEQYF.

Measured by frequency, this clonotype is medium-sized. V and J are TRBV5-6 and TRBJ1-1; absent DNA, TCRdb's TRBD1 call cannot be checked. The CDR3 contains 12 residues. Per the germline V gene, CDR1 is SGHDT and CDR2 is YYEEEE. The CDR3 loop reads CASSFRDTEAFF.

Considering frequency, this clonotype is medium-sized. The chain recombines TRBV5-1 with TRBJ2-3; lacking DNA, the TRBD1 call made by TCRdb goes unchecked. The length of the CDR3 is 13 residues. Germline CDR1 reads SGHRS; CDR2 reads YFSETQ. The CDR3 is CASRVGDTDTQYF.

J is TRBJ2-2 and V is TRBV6-2 or TRBV6-3; the TCRdb call, TRBD2, lacks DNA for checking. CDR3 length: 16 amino acids. The V gene's germline CDR1 is MNHEY and CDR2 SVGEGT. CDR3 protein: CASSQGLAGTTGELFF.

This sequence joins TRBV9 and TRBJ2-5; TCRdb indicates TRBD2, and absent DNA this call remains unverified. Germline CDR1 reads SGDLS; CDR2 reads YYNGEE. CDR3 length: 16 amino acids. CDR3 protein: CASSGGLAGGQETQYF.

Measured by frequency, this clonotype is medium-sized. The chain carries TRBV6-4 and TRBJ2-7; TCRdb's assignment of TRBD1 cannot be checked, as there is no DNA. This CDR3 has 15 residues. Germline CDR1 MRHNA, CDR2 SNTAGT. The CDR3 spells CASSATGTGAGEQYF.

This clonotype is labeled medium-sized (0.01 to 0.1%) based on frequency. This rearrangement joins TRBV6-2 or TRBV6-3 to TRBJ2-4; the TRBD1 assignment by TCRdb is unverifiable without DNA. The CDR3 contains 12 residues. Germline V gene lookup returns CDR1 MNHEY and CDR2 SVGEGT. The CDR3 sequence: CASSPPQGVQYF.

The chain carries TRBV19 and TRBJ2-6. Germline CDR1 is LNHDA and CDR2 is SQIVND (reference sequence). CDR3 length equals 13 residues. The CDR3 is CASSIPGANVLTF. The variable domain in full, with the rest retrieved from reference TRBV19 and TRBJ2-6, is DGGITQSPKYLFRKEGQNVTLSCEQNLNHDAMYWYRQDPGQGLRLIYYSQIVNDFQKGDIAEGYSVSREKKESFPLTVTSAQKNPTAFYLCASSIPGANVLTFGAGSRLTVL.

This clonotype ranks as medium-sized in terms of frequency. V usage is TRBV30 and J usage is TRBJ1-1; with no DNA, the TCRdb D assignment of TRBD1 cannot be verified. Germline V gene sequence: CDR1 GTSNPN, CDR2 SVGIG (reference sequence). The CDR3 is 13 amino acids. The CDR3 region is CAWRFNRGTEAFF.

The CDR3 reads CASSLHRMNTEAFF. The chain employs TRBV12-3 or TRBV12-4 and TRBJ1-1. This CDR3 contains 14 residues.

By frequency, this clonotype registers medium-sized. V is TRBV10-3 and J is TRBJ2-2; TCRdb calls TRBD2, which cannot be checked without DNA. The germline CDR1 and CDR2 sequences are ENHRY and SYGVKD. The CDR3 sequence is 16 residues long. The CDR3 loop reads CAISLWGLRNTGELFF.